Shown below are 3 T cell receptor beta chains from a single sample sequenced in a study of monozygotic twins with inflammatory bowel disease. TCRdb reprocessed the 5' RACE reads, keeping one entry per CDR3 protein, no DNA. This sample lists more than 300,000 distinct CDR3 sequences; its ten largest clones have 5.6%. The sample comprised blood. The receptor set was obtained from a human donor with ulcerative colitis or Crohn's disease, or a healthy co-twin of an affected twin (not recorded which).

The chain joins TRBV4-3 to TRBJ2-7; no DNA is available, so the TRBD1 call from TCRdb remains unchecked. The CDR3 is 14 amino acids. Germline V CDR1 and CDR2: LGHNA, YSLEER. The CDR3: CASSQGQGSYEQYF.

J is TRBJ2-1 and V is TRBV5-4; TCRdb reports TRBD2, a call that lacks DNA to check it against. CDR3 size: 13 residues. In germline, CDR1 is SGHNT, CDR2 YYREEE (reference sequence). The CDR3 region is CASKSGTYNEQFF.

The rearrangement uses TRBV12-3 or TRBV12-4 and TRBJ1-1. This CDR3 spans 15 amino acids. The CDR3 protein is CASSFRRSLTTEAFF.